This passage covers 23 T cell receptor beta chains from one sample sequenced in a study of PD-1 blockade in classical Hodgkin lymphoma. Each and every patient relapsed after autologous stem cell transplantation, and patients got differing brentuximab vedotin exposure. TCRdb's copy holds only in-frame clones and misses some; the assay was immunoSEQ multiplex PCR. Counted here are 50,000 or so clones, approximately 73% occurring once; the ten biggest clones make up approximately 15%. The material sequenced was peripheral blood mononuclear cells (PBMCs), taken before the second cycle of nivolumab. The receptors derive from a human donor with classical Hodgkin lymphoma.

This chain joins TRBV4-1 and TRBJ2-7, with a weak D call TRBD1 (6 bases). Trimming took 1 base from V and 5 from J, leaving 15 bases between them. CDR1 is MGHRA and CDR2 is YSYEKL in the germline V gene. The CDR3 has 15 residues. DNA for the CDR3: TGCGCCAGCAGCCAAGGACAGATGGGGGCCCACGAGCAGTACTTC. It is translated as CASSQGQMGAHEQYF.

This clone has a count of ten or more. This CDR3 is CASSRRTSADTEAFF. The CDR3 DNA reads TGTGCCAGCAGTCGACGGACGTCCGCGGACACTGAAGCTTTCTTT. The rearrangement links TRBV27 to TRBJ1-1, with D unclear. The CDR3 is 15 residues long. Germline V gives CDR1 MNHEY, CDR2 SMNVEV (reference sequence). Trimming pared 5 bases from V and 3 bases from J, leaving 16 bases between.

The V call is TRBV6-1, the J call TRBJ1-5; 7 bases agree with TRBD1. V shed 5 bases and J 3 bases; nucleotides not matched to a gene: 4. Germline V gene sequence: CDR1 MNHNS, CDR2 SASEGT. This CDR3 is 14 amino acids long. The chain's CDR3 is CASSTGQINQPQHF. DNA of the CDR3: TGTGCCAGCAGTACGGGACAGATCAATCAGCCCCAGCATTTT.

The rearrangement uses TRBV10-3 and TRBJ1-5; 10 bases are a match to TRBD1. The CDR3 spans 16 residues. CDR1 is ENHRY, CDR2 SYGVKD, per germline. J lost 7 bases, V lost 4 bases, and 10 bases had no gene match. In DNA form, the CDR3 reads TGTGCCATCAGTGGAGCCGGGACAGGGGAAGAACAGCCCCAGCATTTT. As protein: CAISGAGTGEEQPQHF.

The rearrangement uses TRBV7-8 and TRBJ2-7; D not resolved. From germline, CDR1 is SGHVS and CDR2 FQNEAQ. This CDR3 comprises 14 residues. V dropped 1 base and J dropped 2 bases, with 9 bases sitting between them. The CDR3 spells CASSLEAVTYEQYF. CDR3 DNA: TGTGCCAGCAGCTTAGAGGCAGTTACCTACGAGCAGTACTTC.

V is TRBV5-1 and J is TRBJ1-6; TRBD1 agrees at 8 bases. V was pared by 6 bases and J by 9 bases, with 11 bases of the junction left unmatched. CDR1 is SGHRS and CDR2 is YFSETQ in the germline V gene. CDR3 length equals 15 residues. CDR3 sequence reads: CASTHQGAFGSPLHF. As DNA, the CDR3 is TGCGCCAGCACTCACCAGGGGGCTTTTGGTTCACCCCTCCACTTT.

The chain is built from TRBV4-1 and TRBJ2-7, with a tentative D call TRBD1 (7 bases). Trimming shortened V by 3 bases and J by 3 bases, and 12 bases separated the two germline ends. The length of the CDR3 is 14 residues. CDR1 and CDR2 from the germline V gene are MGHRA and YSYEKL. In DNA form, the CDR3 reads TGCGCCAGCAGCCATCCCCAGGGGGGCTACGAGCAGTACTTC. Its protein product is CASSHPQGGYEQYF.

The rearrangement uses TRBV6-4 and TRBJ2-1; TRBD2 matches 13 bases. CDR1 is MRHNA and CDR2 is SNTAGT in the germline V gene. With 4 bases clipped from V and 9 bases from J, the junction kept 6 bases outside the gene matches. CDR3 length: 15 residues. CDR3 DNA sequence: TGTGCCAGCAGTGTAGGACTAGCGGGAGCGAGTGAGCAGTTCTTC. This codes for CASSVGLAGASEQFF.

This chain joins TRBV6-1 and TRBJ1-5, with TRBD1 matching 10 bases. Germline lookup yields CDR1 MNHNS and CDR2 SASEGT. The V gene end was trimmed by 2 bases and the J gene end by 2 bases; junction bases not matched to a gene: 3. The CDR3 is made up of 16 amino acids. CDR3 loop: CASSERGQGGNQPQHF. The CDR3 DNA sequence: TGTGCCAGCAGTGAACGTGGACAGGGGGGCAATCAGCCCCAGCATTTT.

This clone has just a few counts. This chain joins TRBV6-5 and TRBJ1-1; the D gene is possibly TRBD1 (5 bases). Germline lookup yields CDR1 MNHEY and CDR2 SVGAGI. Trimming took off 4 bases at V and 4 bases at J, with 13 bases between the two ends. This CDR3 has 14 residues. DNA of the CDR3: TGTGCCAGCAGTTTCTCGCCTCAGGGCACTGAAGCTTTCTTT. It is translated as CASSFSPQGTEAFF.

V usage is TRBV6-6 and J usage is TRBJ1-1; D uncertain. Germline V lookup: CDR1 MNHNY, CDR2 SVGAGI (reference sequence). The CDR3 runs to 13 residues. V gave up 0 bases and J gave up 4 bases, with 6 bases separating them. The CDR3 here is CASSYSTGTEAFF. In DNA, the CDR3 is TGTGCCAGCAGTTACTCAACGGGCACTGAAGCTTTCTTT.

A single count supports this clone. This chain uses TRBV4-1 with TRBJ2-7; tentatively, D is TRBD2 (5 bases). In germline, CDR1 is MGHRA, CDR2 YSYEKL. The CDR3 has 13 residues. With 3 bases removed from V and 2 bases from J, the gap between germline ends came to 8 bases. This chain's CDR3 is CASSQRVTYEQYF. The DNA for the CDR3 is TGCGCCAGCAGCCAGAGGGTAACCTACGAGCAGTACTTC.

The chain joins TRBV21-1 to TRBJ1-5. TRBV21-1 is listed as a pseudogene. The CDR3 is 21 residues long. The CDR3 protein is CASSDTRDASHHPGEYQPQHF. The CDR3 nucleotides read TGTGCCAGCAGCGATACTCGGGACGCCAGCCACCACCCGGGGGAATATCAGCCCCAGCATTTT.

The CDR3 region has the DNA TGTGCCAGCTCACCAGGGGGGGCCGCGAATCAGCCCCAGCATTTT. This encodes CASSPGGAANQPQHF. The V gene is TRBV18, the J gene TRBJ1-5; D may be TRBD1 (6 bases). Germline CDR1 reads KGHSH; CDR2 reads LQKENI. The V and J ends lost 2 bases and 4 bases respectively, with 12 bases between them. This CDR3 has 15 amino acids.

V gene TRBV19 combines with J gene TRBJ1-2; TRBD1 might be the D (5 bases). The CDR3 extends over 14 amino acids. The germline gives CDR1 LNHDA, CDR2 SQIVND (reference sequence). V was clipped by 8 bases and J by 0 bases, with 13 bases between them. The CDR3 coding sequence is TGTGCCAGTTCAAGGGGAATTTCTAACTATGGCTACACCTTC. Translated, it gives CASSRGISNYGYTF.

This rearrangement joins TRBV7-8 to TRBJ2-7, with D maybe TRBD2 (5 bases). The V and J ends lost 6 bases and 9 bases respectively, with 18 bases between them. The germline V gene has CDR1 SGHVS and CDR2 FQNEAQ. The CDR3 runs to 13 residues. CDR3: CASSPTPGVGQYF. For the CDR3, the DNA is TGTGCCAGCAGTCCGACCCCCGGGGTCGGGCAGTACTTC.

A few counts support this clone. V usage is TRBV9 and J usage is TRBJ2-3; D is possibly TRBD1 or TRBD2 (5 bases each). CDR1 SGDLS and CDR2 YYNGEE come from the germline V gene. Trimming left V 0 bases short and J 9 bases short, with 20 bases between. This CDR3 region has 16 residues. The CDR3 is CASSVVGADSRETQYF. CDR3 sequence (DNA): TGTGCCAGCAGCGTAGTCGGGGCCGATTCTCGCGAAACGCAGTATTTT.

The chain has TRBV6-1 and TRBJ2-6; 8 nucleotides agree with TRBD2. This CDR3 has 19 residues. Germline V gene sequence: CDR1 MNHNS, CDR2 SASEGT. V lost 0 bases, J lost 0 bases, and 7 bases stayed unmatched. This CDR3 reads CASSEAPTSVGSGANVLTF. CDR3 in DNA: TGTGCCAGCAGTGAAGCCCCGACTAGCGTGGGCTCTGGGGCCAACGTCCTGACTTTC.

The chain carries TRBV7-2 and TRBJ1-3; D call uncertain. CDR3 length equals 17 residues. Trimming stripped 1 base from V and 0 bases from J, with 13 bases between. CDR1 and CDR2 from the germline V gene are SGHTA and FQGNSA. The CDR3 coding sequence is TGTGCCAGCAGCTTAGGGAAGGGTTCCCCCTCTGGAAACACCATATATTTT. Amino acids: CASSLGKGSPSGNTIYF.

The chain links TRBV5-4 to TRBJ2-1; 8 bases match TRBD2. CDR3 size: 16 residues. The trim removed 4 bases at V and 6 bases at J, leaving 12 bases unmatched. The germline CDR1 and CDR2 sequences are SGHNT and YYREEE (reference sequence). In DNA form, the CDR3 reads TGTGCCAGCAGCATGCTAGCGGGCGGTACCCCCAATGAGCAGTTCTTC. It yields the protein CASSMLAGGTPNEQFF.

The chain carries TRBV7-9 and TRBJ2-2; D is possibly TRBD2 (5 bases). The CDR3 has 14 amino acids. Between the trimmed V and J ends, which lost 5 bases and 5 bases, there was a span of 12 bases. Per the germline V gene, CDR1 is SEHNR and CDR2 is FQNEAQ (reference sequence). CDR3 bases: TGTGCCAGCAGCCTAATCGGGGTGACCGGGGAGCTGTTTTTT. Residues: CASSLIGVTGELFF. Full variable domain (outside the CDR3, taken from reference TRBV7-9 and TRBJ2-2): DTGVSQNPRHKITKRGQNVTFRCDPISEHNRLYWYRQTLGQGPEFLTYFQNEAQLEKSRLLSDRFSAERPKGSFSTLEIQRTEQGDSAMYLCASSLIGVTGELFFGEGSRLTVL.

The chain is built from TRBV7-9 and TRBJ2-1; no firm D call. The V gene lost 2 bases and the J gene lost 1 base, with 12 bases spanning the gap. Per the germline V gene, CDR1 is SEHNR and CDR2 is FQNEAQ (reference sequence). The CDR3 is 16 residues long. The CDR3 sequence: CASSLSAGLSYNEQFF. The CDR3 nucleotides are TGTGCCAGCAGCTTATCAGCCGGCCTGTCCTACAATGAGCAGTTCTTC. Full variable domain (missing parts from reference TRBV7-9 and TRBJ2-1): DTGVSQNPRHKITKRGQNVTFRCDPISEHNRLYWYRQTLGQGPEFLTYFQNEAQLEKSRLLSDRFSAERPKGSFSTLEIQRTEQGDSAMYLCASSLSAGLSYNEQFFGPGTRLTVL.

This clone turned up a few times. The gene calls are TRBV27 and TRBJ1-5, with D unresolved. The germline V and J ends were trimmed by 4 bases and 6 bases, with 16 bases remaining between them. In germline, CDR1 is MNHEY, CDR2 SMNVEV (reference sequence). This CDR3 region has 15 residues. CDR3 nucleotide sequence: TGTGCCAGCAGTTCCCGGGCCATCGAGGGTCAGCCCCAGCATTTT. It specifies CASSSRAIEGQPQHF.